This TCR beta chain appears in the sequencing data of a study of B cell selection in AIRE deficiency (dated by TCRdb to the late 2010s). With regard to the full study: Researchers compared the TCRbeta repertoires of sorted blood CD4+ conventional T cells and regulatory T cells from AIRE-deficient patients with the corresponding repertoires from healthy controls. The TCR-sequenced cohort comprised about five AIRE-deficient APECED patients and about five healthy control donors.

The immunoSEQ platform was used to sequence the TCRbeta chain. The authors' analysis ran thus. When conventional T cell repertoires were pooled, patients gave roughly 110,000 distinct in-frame TCRbeta sequences, while healthy donors gave around 1.3x10^5. Treg TCRbeta sequences found in two or more individuals were classed as public, and these public Treg TCRbeta sequences were then looked for in Tconv repertoires. To test for differences between groups, Mann-Whitney U tests with Bonferroni-Dunn correction were run in GraphPad Prism 7.03. Drawn from immuneACCESS, this table holds only the in-frame rearrangements with V and J called that TCRdb kept. Clones are partly lost; checked studies trace under half to an unresolved V gene and leave the rest unexplained. That table gives V, J and clone size, and the DNA gave D and trimming. This sample has around 24,000 clones in its table, and roughly 95% of those were observed once. 0.15% to 0.2% of the sample is taken by the ten largest.

With respect to this clone: Its cognate antigen has yet to be identified. No much larger clone is present one base from it, and per-base qualities are unavailable.

Including the terminal cysteine and phenylalanine, the CDR3 comprises 17 residues. The retained sequence is limited to the CDR3, 51 bases, with the frame set at the first base. The germline V gene sets CDR1 to SGHAT and CDR2 to FQNNGV. V and J lose 0 bases and 0 bases, and a span of 15 bases separates them. General conclusions and limits of the study: In AIRE-deficient patients, Tconv and Treg cells had TCRBV gene usage, CDR3 length and TCR diversity comparable to those in healthy donors. Among a few thousand shared Treg TCRbeta sequences, 31.6% were shared exclusively among healthy donors and around 9.3% exclusively among patients, which suggests that Treg selection is less efficient in the absence of AIRE. Sequencing covered only TCRbeta chains, and 35% to 45% of shared healthy-donor Treg sequences were also present in healthy Tconv, possibly due to differing TCRalpha chains. Shared Treg sequences had shorter CDR3s, reflecting a bias toward rearrangements with few non-templated nucleotide insertions. About a third of the Treg TCRbeta sequences shared among healthy donors were detected in patient Tconv cells, suggesting that Treg-biased clones are diverted into the Tconv compartment.

Conventional CD4 T cells were sorted as cells that were CD4+CD127+. The control samples were obtained from healthy donors who were not related to the patients. Tconv and Treg cells for TCRbeta sequencing were sorted on a FACSAria flow cytometer. The sorted cells were collected in 5-ml round-bottom polystyrene tubes, and the dry cell pellets were frozen at -80 degrees C prior to sequencing. The material sequenced was CD4+CD127+ conventional T cells sorted from PBMCs. This TCR was sampled from a human donor in good health. This sequence uses TRBV11-2 and TRBJ2-7; the D gene is not confidently resolved. CDR3 sequence: CASSLDRGQRRSYEQYF. At the DNA level, the sequence is TGTGCCAGCAGCTTAGATCGTGGGCAGCGACGCTCCTACGAGCAGTACTTC.